The TCR beta chain under discussion was sequenced for a study of PD-L1 blockade in urothelial cancer. The overall study: After treatment start, blood was analyzed at 3 weeks (second dose) and at 6 weeks. A median blood sample held about 140,000 T cells and under 85,000 unique TCRs.

Time point described: pretreatment peripheral blood. Sequenced by immunoSEQ multiplex PCR; TCRdb stores in-frame clones only, minus some. The sample includes 85,000 to 90,000 clones, 80% to 90% of them seen just once. This clone was found a few times. Germline V CDR1 and CDR2: MNHNS, SASEGT. The germline V and J ends were trimmed by 0 bases and 3 bases, with 11 bases remaining between them. The CDR3 loop spans 15 amino acids. J is TRBJ1-2 and V is TRBV6-1; a possible D gene is TRBD1 (5 bases). This sample comprised PBMCs, obtained around atezolizumab (anti-PD-L1) treatment. This TCR came from a woman at least 80 years old with urothelial cancer. CDR3 sequence: CASSEALGAYYGYTF. For the CDR3, the DNA is TGTGCCAGCAGTGAAGCGCTTGGGGCCTACTATGGCTACACCTTC.